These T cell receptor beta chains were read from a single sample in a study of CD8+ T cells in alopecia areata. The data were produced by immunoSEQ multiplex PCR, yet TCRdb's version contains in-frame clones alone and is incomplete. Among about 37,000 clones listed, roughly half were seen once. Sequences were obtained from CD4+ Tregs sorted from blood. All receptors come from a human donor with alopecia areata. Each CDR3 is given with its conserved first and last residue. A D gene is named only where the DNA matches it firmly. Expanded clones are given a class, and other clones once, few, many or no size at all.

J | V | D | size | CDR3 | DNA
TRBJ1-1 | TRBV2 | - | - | CASKFRRDTEAFF | TGTGCCAGCAAGTTTCGCAGGGACACTGAAGCTTTCTTT
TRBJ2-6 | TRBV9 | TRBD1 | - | CASSFGVYRGHLIGANVLTF | TGTGCCAGCAGCTTCGGGGTTTACAGGGGACACCTCATTGGGGCCAACGTCCTGACTTTC
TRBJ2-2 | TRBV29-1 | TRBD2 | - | CSADSGGSTGELFF | TGCAGCGCGGATAGCGGGGGGTCCACCGGGGAGCTGTTTTTT
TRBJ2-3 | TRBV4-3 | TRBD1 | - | CASSQGTGYTDTQYF | TGCGCCAGCAGCCAGGGGACAGGCTATACAGATACGCAGTATTTT
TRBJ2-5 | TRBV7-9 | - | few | CASSLVSRLQETQYF | TGTGCCAGCAGCTTAGTATCGAGACTACAAGAGACCCAGTACTTC
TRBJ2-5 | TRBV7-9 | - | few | CASSLQETQYF | TGTGCCAGCAGCCTACAAGAGACCCAGTACTTC
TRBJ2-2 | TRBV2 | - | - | CASRQDTGELFF | TGTGCCAGCAGACAGGACACCGGGGAGCTGTTTTTT
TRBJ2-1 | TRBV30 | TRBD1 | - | CAWSRTGNEQFF | TGTGCCTGGAGTAGGACAGGCAATGAGCAGTTCTTC
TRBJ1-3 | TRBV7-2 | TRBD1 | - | CASSFTTGVGNTIYF | TGTGCCAGCAGCTTTACGACAGGGGTCGGAAACACCATATATTTT
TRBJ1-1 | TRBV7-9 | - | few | CASSSQVTTKAFF | TGTGCCAGCAGCTCCCAGGTCACCACAAAAGCTTTCTTT
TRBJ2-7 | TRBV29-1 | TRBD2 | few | CSVEGGLAGGREQYF | TGCAGCGTTGAAGGGGGACTAGCGGGAGGGAGGGAGCAGTACTTC
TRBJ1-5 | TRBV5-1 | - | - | CASSLEGQINQPQHF | TGCGCCAGCAGCTTGGAAGGCCAAATAAATCAGCCCCAGCATTTT
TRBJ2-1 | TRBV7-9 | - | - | CASSLGGAGEQFF | TGTGCCAGCAGCTTAGGAGGTGCCGGTGAGCAGTTCTTC
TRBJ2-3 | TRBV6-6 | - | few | CASSYRVIDTQYF | TGTGCCAGCAGTTACCGGGTTATAGATACGCAGTATTTT
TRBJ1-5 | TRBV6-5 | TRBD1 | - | CASSTDRGYQPQHF | TGTGCCAGCAGCACGGACAGGGGATATCAGCCCCAGCATTTT
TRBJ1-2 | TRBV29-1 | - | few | CSVEYRGAVGYGYTF | TGCAGCGTTGAATATAGAGGGGCCGTCGGCTATGGCTACACCTTC
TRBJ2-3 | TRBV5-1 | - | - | CASSPVGGSTDTQYF | TGCGCCAGCAGCCCGGTAGGGGGTTCCACAGATACGCAGTATTTT
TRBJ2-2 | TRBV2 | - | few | CASSVETSNTGELFF | TGTGCCAGCAGTGTGGAGACCTCGAACACCGGGGAGCTGTTTTTT
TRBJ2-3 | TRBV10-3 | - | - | CAISDPPPADTQYF | TGTGCCATCAGCGACCCCCCTCCGGCAGATACGCAGTATTTT
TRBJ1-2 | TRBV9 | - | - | CASSVSSGTINGYTF | TGTGCCAGCAGCGTCAGCTCCGGGACAATCAATGGCTACACCTTC
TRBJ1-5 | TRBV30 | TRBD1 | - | CAWSRDRTQYSNQPQHF | TGTGCCTGGAGTCGGGACAGAACCCAATATAGCAATCAGCCCCAGCATTTT
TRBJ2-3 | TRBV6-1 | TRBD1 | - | CASSRDRGTDTQYF | TGTGCCAGCTCCCGGGACAGAGGAACAGATACGCAGTATTTT
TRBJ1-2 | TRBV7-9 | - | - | CASSFGIRGSNYGYTF | TGTGCCAGCAGCTTTGGCATTCGGGGCTCTAACTATGGCTACACCTTC
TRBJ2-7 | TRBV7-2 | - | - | CASSLDGSPRYEQYF | TGTGCCAGCAGCTTAGACGGGAGCCCCCGCTACGAGCAGTACTTC
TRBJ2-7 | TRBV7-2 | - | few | CASSFGAKGYEQYF | TGTGCCAGCAGCTTTGGCGCTAAGGGATACGAGCAGTACTTC
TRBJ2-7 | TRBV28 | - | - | CASSFGISSTTDEQYF | TGTGCCAGCAGTTTTGGGATATCCTCGACAACGGACGAGCAGTACTTC
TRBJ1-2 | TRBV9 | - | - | CASSPRDGDYGYTF | TGTGCCAGCAGCCCCCGGGATGGGGACTATGGCTACACCTTC
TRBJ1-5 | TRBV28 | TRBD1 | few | CATKLRGGWSNQPQHF | TGTGCCACCAAACTCAGGGGGGGATGGAGCAATCAGCCCCAGCATTTT
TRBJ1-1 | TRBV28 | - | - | CASSQVRGGGLNTEAFF | TGTGCCAGCAGCCAAGTACGAGGGGGGGGATTGAACACTGAAGCTTTCTTT
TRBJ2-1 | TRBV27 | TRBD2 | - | CASSGGLVGNEQFF | TGTGCCAGCAGTGGGGGACTAGTGGGGAATGAGCAGTTCTTC
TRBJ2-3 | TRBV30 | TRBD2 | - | CAWSASSTSGF | TGTGCCTGGAGTGCCTCCTCGACTAGCGGTTTT
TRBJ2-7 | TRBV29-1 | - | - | CSATPPGGSYEQYF | TGCAGCGCCACCCCCCCCGGGGGCTCCTACGAGCAGTACTTC
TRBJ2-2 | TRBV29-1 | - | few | CSVAVPNTGELFF | TGCAGCGTTGCTGTCCCGAACACCGGGGAGCTGTTTTTT
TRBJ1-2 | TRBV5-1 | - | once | CASSPGRNRYGYTF | TGCGCCAGCAGTCCGGGAAGGAATCGCTATGGCTACACCTTC
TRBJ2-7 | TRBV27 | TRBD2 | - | CASSVTSGGTYEQYF | TGTGCCAGCAGTGTTACTAGCGGAGGGACCTACGAGCAGTACTTC
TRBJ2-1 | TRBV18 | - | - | CASSREIRRTGPGGEQFF | TGTGCCAGCTCACGAGAGATCCGCCGGACGGGGCCTGGGGGTGAGCAGTTCTTC
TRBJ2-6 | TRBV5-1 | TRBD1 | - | CASSFTGAGANVLTF | TGCGCCAGCAGCTTCACAGGGGCCGGGGCCAACGTCCTGACTTTC
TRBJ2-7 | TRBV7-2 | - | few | CASSGTYEQYF | TGTGCCAGCAGTGGTACCTACGAGCAGTACTTC
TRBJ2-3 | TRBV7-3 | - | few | CASSPGAATDTQYF | TGTGCCAGCAGCCCGGGGGCTGCCACAGATACGCAGTATTTT
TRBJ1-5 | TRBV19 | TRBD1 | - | CASTSGGLTGEDQPQHF | TGTGCCAGTACCTCAGGGGGACTAACAGGGGAGGATCAGCCCCAGCATTTT
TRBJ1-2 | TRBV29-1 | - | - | CSVGGRGRGYTF | TGCAGCGTGGGGGGGAGAGGCCGAGGCTACACCTTC
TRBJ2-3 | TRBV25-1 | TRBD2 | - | CASITWGGTQYF | TGTGCCAGCATCACCTGGGGGGGTACGCAGTATTTT
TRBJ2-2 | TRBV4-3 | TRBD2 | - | CASSQRLAGGTGELFF | TGCGCCAGCAGCCAAAGACTAGCGGGCGGTACCGGGGAGCTGTTTTTT
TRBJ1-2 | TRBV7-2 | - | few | CASSPQVKGGGGYGYTF | TGTGCCAGCAGCCCACAAGTAAAGGGCGGGGGAGGCTATGGCTACACCTTC
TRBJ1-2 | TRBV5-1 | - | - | CASSLGTEVYGYTF | TGCGCCAGCAGCTTGGGGACAGAGGTCTATGGCTACACCTTC
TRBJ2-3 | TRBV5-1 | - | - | CASRLGISTDTQYF | TGCGCCAGCAGACTGGGAATTAGCACAGATACGCAGTATTTT
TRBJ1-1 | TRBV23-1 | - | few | CASSQSRGWAFF | TGCGCCAGCAGTCAATCGCGAGGGTGGGCTTTCTTT
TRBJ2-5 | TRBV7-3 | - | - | CASSLQGTQETQYF | TGTGCCAGCAGCCTCCAGGGTACCCAAGAGACCCAGTACTTC
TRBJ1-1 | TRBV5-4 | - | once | CASSATFHLNTEAFF | TGTGCCAGCAGCGCCACCTTTCACCTGAACACTGAAGCTTTCTTT
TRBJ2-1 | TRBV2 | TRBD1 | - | CASSRQGNEQFF | TGTGCCAGCAGTAGACAGGGAAATGAGCAGTTCTTC
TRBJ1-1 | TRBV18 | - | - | CASSGAARANTEAFF | TGTGCCAGCTCAGGAGCGGCCCGGGCGAACACTGAAGCTTTCTTT
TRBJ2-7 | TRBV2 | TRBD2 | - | CASGRTSGAYEQYF | TGTGCCAGCGGCCGGACTAGCGGAGCCTACGAGCAGTACTTC
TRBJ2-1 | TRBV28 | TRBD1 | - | CASRLGQGSSDEQFF | TGTGCCAGCAGATTAGGACAGGGAAGTTCCGATGAGCAGTTCTTC
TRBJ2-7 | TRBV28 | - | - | CASGWAGVQYF | TGTGCCAGCGGGTGGGCAGGGGTACAGTACTTC
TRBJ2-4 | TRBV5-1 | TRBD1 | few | CASSLGDRMFTRKNIQYF | TGCGCCAGCAGCTTGGGGGACAGAATGTTCACCCGGAAAAACATTCAGTACTTC
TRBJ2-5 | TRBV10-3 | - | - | CAISGVEETQYF | TGTGCCATCAGCGGAGTTGAAGAGACCCAGTACTTC
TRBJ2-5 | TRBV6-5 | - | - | CASRTAQETQYF | TGTGCCAGCAGAACAGCACAAGAGACCCAGTACTTC